One and the same sample provided the 29 T cell receptor beta chains below, sequenced in a study of PD-1 blockade in classical Hodgkin lymphoma. Repertoires were generated with immunoSEQ multiplex PCR, while TCRdb's copy carries only in-frame clones and drops some. Of some 7,500 clones listed, roughly 80% are singletons. With no exception, relapse followed autologous stem cell transplantation in all patients, and brentuximab vedotin exposure varied. Sequences were derived from peripheral blood mononuclear cells (PBMCs), sampled at baseline. These receptors came from a human donor with classical Hodgkin lymphoma.

Only a few counts were recorded for this clone. V usage is TRBV28 and J usage is TRBJ1-4, with 7 bases lining up with TRBD1. CDR1 is MDHEN, CDR2 SYDVKM, per germline. There are 14 residues in the CDR3. Germline trimming cut 4 bases from V and 10 bases from J; bases unmatched to any gene: 9. The CDR3 spells CASSSEGAWRKLFF. The CDR3 DNA is TGTGCCAGCAGTTCCGAGGGGGCGTGGAGAAAACTGTTTTTT.

CDR3 residues: CASSWVAGNNEQFF. In DNA, the CDR3 is TGTGCCAGCAGTTGGGTAGCGGGTAACAATGAGCAGTTCTTC. The chain employs TRBV27 and TRBJ2-1; TRBD2 matches at 7 bases. Unmatched junction bases numbered 5, after V lost 4 bases and J lost 5 bases. Per germline, CDR1 MNHEY and CDR2 SMNVEV (reference sequence). CDR3 length equals 14 residues.

The J gene is TRBJ2-7, the V gene TRBV4-2; TRBD2 agrees at 8 bases. Unmatched junction bases numbered 7, after V lost 3 bases and J lost 0 bases. The CDR3 spans 16 residues. Germline V gives CDR1 LGHNA, CDR2 YNFKEQ. The CDR3 nucleotides read TGTGCCAGCAGCCACGGGGCCAGCGGGAGCTCCTACGAGCAGTACTTC. This encodes CASSHGASGSSYEQYF.

The CDR3 loop reads CASSFGGGAPPRGEQYF. As DNA, the CDR3 is TGTGCCAGCAGCTTCGGGGGCGGGGCACCCCCGAGGGGGGAGCAGTACTTC. V gene TRBV7-6 combines with J gene TRBJ2-7; D may be TRBD1 or TRBD2 (6 bases each). Germline V gene lookup returns CDR1 SGHVS and CDR2 FNYEAQ. Deletions cut 3 bases from V and 7 bases from J, with 25 bases between. This CDR3 has 17 amino acids.

The chain has TRBV27 and TRBJ2-5; TRBD2 aligns across 8 bases. Losses at the gene ends were 4 bases for V and 0 bases for J; bases not matched to a gene: 16. The germline V gene has CDR1 MNHEY and CDR2 SMNVEV (reference sequence). CDR3 size: 19 residues. The CDR3 DNA reads TGTGCCAGCAGTTCACGAACACTAGCGGAGAGGGTGTACCAAGAGACCCAGTACTTC. As protein: CASSSRTLAERVYQETQYF.

The DNA of the CDR3 is TGTGCCAGCAGTGACCCAACTCAGACTTCACCCCTCCACTTT. Translating it yields CASSDPTQTSPLHF. The chain is built from TRBV2 and TRBJ1-6; D not certain. The ends were cut back, 3 bases at V and 9 bases at J, with 12 bases in the middle. The CDR3 is 14 amino acids. Germline values: CDR1 SNHLY, CDR2 FYNNEI.

The V call is TRBV7-2, the J call TRBJ2-1; the D gene is possibly TRBD1 (7 bases). CDR3 length: 14 amino acids. Trimming removed 5 bases at V and 9 bases at J, with 17 bases between. Germline CDR1 SGHTA, CDR2 FQGNSA. CDR3 region: CASSRPQGGFEQFF. CDR3 bases: TGTGCCAGCAGCCGGCCCCAGGGGGGATTTGAGCAGTTCTTC.

J is TRBJ2-2 and V is TRBV9; D gene uncertain. In germline, CDR1 is SGDLS, CDR2 YYNGEE. V dropped 3 bases and J dropped 4 bases, with 10 bases sitting between them. This CDR3 contains 14 residues. This CDR3 is CASSAPPGTGELFF. The CDR3 DNA is TGTGCCAGCAGCGCCCCCCCTGGCACCGGGGAGCTGTTTTTT. The full variable domain, in which reference TRBV9 and TRBJ2-2 provide the parts outside the CDR3, is DSGVTQTPKHLITATGQRVTLRCSPRSGDLSVYWYQQSLDQGLQFLIQYYNGEERAKGNILERFSAQQFPDLHSELNLSSLELGDSALYFCASSAPPGTGELFFGEGSRLTVL.

The V gene is TRBV9, the J gene TRBJ2-3; TRBD2 aligns across 13 bases. The CDR3 sequence is 15 residues long. Per the germline V gene, CDR1 is SGDLS and CDR2 is YYNGEE. J was trimmed by 4 bases and V by 6 bases; bases with no gene match: 5. The CDR3 loop is CASTPGLAGSDTQYF. In nucleotides, the CDR3 is TGTGCCAGCACCCCGGGACTAGCGGGGTCAGATACGCAGTATTTT.

The sample holds a few counts of this clone. The chain employs TRBV4-2 and TRBJ2-1; the match to TRBD2 covers 10 bases. J lost 3 bases, V lost 2 bases, and 7 bases had no gene match. Looked up from germline, CDR1 is LGHNA and CDR2 is YNFKEQ. The CDR3 sequence is 17 residues long. The CDR3 here is CASSQSSGRDVYNEQFF. The DNA for the CDR3 is TGTGCCAGCAGCCAATCGAGCGGGAGGGACGTCTACAATGAGCAGTTCTTC.

This clone was counted between two and nine times. The genes are TRBV2 and TRBJ2-1; D gene uncertain. CDR3 length: 12 residues. With 8 bases removed from V and 5 bases from J, the gap between germline ends came to 10 bases. The V gene's germline CDR1 is SNHLY and CDR2 FYNNEI. The CDR3 DNA follows: TGTGCCAGCCTCACGGAGCACAATGAGCAGTTCTTC. Encoded protein: CASLTEHNEQFF.

This chain links TRBV9 with TRBJ2-7; D remains ambiguous. The CDR3 covers 14 residues. Germline-derived CDR1 and CDR2 are SGDLS and YYNGEE. The V gene lost 4 bases and the J gene lost 5 bases, with 16 bases spanning the gap. The CDR3 loop is CASSLQASSDEQYF. CDR3 in DNA: TGTGCCAGCAGCCTCCAGGCGTCCAGCGACGAGCAGTACTTC.

The sample holds a few counts of this clone. V usage is TRBV28 and J usage is TRBJ2-7; D possibly corresponds to TRBD2 (6 bases). Germline V lookup: CDR1 MDHEN, CDR2 SYDVKM. The CDR3 extends over 12 amino acids. Trimming took 5 bases from V and 6 from J, leaving 11 bases between them. In DNA, the CDR3 is TGTGCCAGCAGTCTTTGGACTACCGAGCAGTACTTC. This encodes CASSLWTTEQYF.

The CDR3: CASSLVGLAGAEDTQYF. CDR3 in DNA: TGCGCCAGCAGCTTGGTGGGTCTAGCGGGAGCTGAAGATACGCAGTATTTT. The gene calls are TRBV5-1 and TRBJ2-3; the match to TRBD2 covers 10 bases. Germline V gene lookup returns CDR1 SGHRS and CDR2 YFSETQ. Losses at the gene ends were 0 bases for V and 5 bases for J; bases not matched to a gene: 9. This CDR3 contains 17 residues.

This clone came up a few times. The genes are TRBV5-4 and TRBJ2-5; D possibly uses TRBD1 or TRBD2 (5 bases each). The CDR3 covers 13 residues. With 0 bases removed from V and 4 bases from J, the gap between germline ends came to 7 bases. Germline assignment: CDR1 SGHNT and CDR2 YYREEE (reference sequence). The CDR3 bases are TGTGCCAGCAGCTTGGGGGGGACAGAGACCCAGTACTTC. It codes for CASSLGGTETQYF.

The sample holds one count of this clone. Given a far larger clone just one base away, this is likely a sequencing read error. The V and J genes are TRBV7-9 and TRBJ2-1; 12 bases align to TRBD2. CDR1 and CDR2 (germline): SEHNR, FQNEAQ (reference sequence). The trim removed 6 bases at V and 8 bases at J, leaving 8 bases unmatched. The CDR3 extends over 15 amino acids. CDR3 bases: TGTGCCAGCAGATTGCTAGCGGGAGGGTTCGATGAGCAGTTCTTC. Translating gives CASRLLAGGFDEQFF. Full variable domain (missing parts from reference TRBV7-9 and TRBJ2-1): DTGVSQNPRHKITKRGQNVTFRCDPISEHNRLYWYRQTLGQGPEFLTYFQNEAQLEKSRLLSDRFSAERPKGSFSTLEIQRTEQGDSAMYLCASRLLAGGFDEQFFGPGTRLTVL.

The chain uses TRBV10-3 and TRBJ2-1, with D possibly matching TRBD1 (6 bases). The CDR3 runs 23 residues. CDR1 and CDR2 from the germline V gene are ENHRY and SYGVKD. V was clipped by 8 bases and J by 5 bases, with 43 bases between them. CDR3 DNA sequence: TGTGCCATCTTCAGGACTCGCAGGGGTCATTCCAACACAACTCATTTCATCGACAATGAGCAGTTCTTC. Its translation is CAIFRTRRGHSNTTHFIDNEQFF.

The genes are TRBV30 and TRBJ1-2; D ambiguous. Germline V gene data show CDR1 as GTSNPN and CDR2 as SVGIG (reference sequence). The length of the CDR3 is 11 residues. Trimming stripped 0 bases from V and 8 bases from J, with 7 bases between. This CDR3 is CAWSVLRGYTF. CDR3 bases: TGTGCCTGGAGTGTACTGCGAGGCTACACCTTC.

This clone was detected once. CDR3 sequence reads: CASSYRVANEQFF. The CDR3 region has the DNA TGTGCCAGCAGTTACAGGGTAGCTAATGAGCAGTTCTTC. The gene calls are TRBV6-5 and TRBJ2-1; D is undetermined. CDR1 and CDR2 from the germline V gene are MNHEY and SVGAGI. The V gene lost 2 bases and the J gene lost 7 bases, with 9 bases spanning the gap. This CDR3 region has 13 residues.

The chain uses TRBV18 and TRBJ2-7; D not certain. The CDR3 has 13 residues. Germline V gene lookup returns CDR1 KGHSH and CDR2 LQKENI. Trimming cost V 3 bases and J 2 bases, with 8 bases left between them. The CDR3 sequence: CASSPGETYEQYF. CDR3 nucleotide sequence: TGTGCCAGCTCACCGGGTGAAACCTACGAGCAGTACTTC.

The chain recombines TRBV5-1 with TRBJ2-7, with TRBD2 matching over 12 bases. Germline assignment: CDR1 SGHRS and CDR2 YFSETQ. The junction had 11 bases not matched to a gene; V was cut back by 4 bases and J by 6 bases. The CDR3 runs to 16 residues. The DNA of the CDR3 is TGCGCCAGCAGCGCGACTAGCGGGAGAACATGGATCGAGCAGTACTTC. Residues: CASSATSGRTWIEQYF.

The rearrangement uses TRBV25-1 and TRBJ2-3; maybe TRBD2 (5 bases). The CDR3 contains 13 residues. Germline CDR1 reads MGHDK; CDR2 reads SYGVNS. V lost 8 bases, J lost 2 bases, and 11 bases lay in between. The CDR3 here is CASEPSFTDTQYF. DNA for the CDR3: TGTGCCAGCGAGCCTAGCTTCACAGATACGCAGTATTTT.

This clone qualifies as medium-sized (0.01 to 0.1%). V gene TRBV7-2 combines with J gene TRBJ2-1, with TRBD2 as a possible D gene (5 bases). The ends were cut back, 2 bases at V and 2 bases at J, with 10 bases in the middle. Germline V CDR1 and CDR2: SGHTA, FQGNSA. The CDR3 covers 15 residues. The CDR3 DNA is TGTGCCAGCAGCTTAAACGTCGGGACCTACAATGAGCAGTTCTTC. It is translated as CASSLNVGTYNEQFF.

In DNA form, the CDR3 reads TGTGCCAGCAGCGTTCGACTAGCGGGAGTGGAGACCCAGTACTTC. As protein: CASSVRLAGVETQYF. The V and J genes are TRBV11-3 and TRBJ2-5; 12 nucleotides agree with TRBD2. The V segment lost 5 bases and the J segment 5 bases; nucleotides outside the gene matches: 6. Per the germline V gene, CDR1 is SGHNT and CDR2 is YENEEA. This CDR3 has 15 amino acids.

The chain combines TRBV5-6 with TRBJ1-5, with D unclear. Germline V gene lookup returns CDR1 SGHDT and CDR2 YYEEEE. V was shortened by 0 bases and J by 4 bases, with 8 bases between the two germline ends. The CDR3 contains 14 residues. CDR3 residues: CASSLGVGNQPQHF. DNA for the CDR3: TGTGCCAGCAGCTTGGGAGTAGGGAATCAGCCCCAGCATTTT.

The V call is TRBV28, the J call TRBJ1-3; D remains ambiguous. Per the germline V gene, CDR1 is MDHEN and CDR2 is SYDVKM. V lost 7 bases to trimming and J lost 0 bases, with 10 bases between them. The CDR3 contains 14 residues. CDR3: CASTPLSSGNTIYF. The CDR3 coding sequence is TGTGCCAGCACCCCACTCAGCTCTGGAAACACCATATATTTT.

The chain links TRBV11-2 to TRBJ2-1, with 8 bases that match TRBD2. V gave up 6 bases and J gave up 8 bases; unmatched junction bases: 18. Germline CDR1 is SGHAT and CDR2 is FQNNGV. The length of the CDR3 is 17 residues. This CDR3 is CASRSYSRAGGLDEQFF. The CDR3 nucleotides read TGTGCCAGCAGATCCTATTCTAGGGCGGGAGGTTTGGATGAGCAGTTCTTC.

The rearrangement links TRBV28 to TRBJ1-2; TRBD1 is a possible D gene (5 bases). The CDR3 is made up of 15 amino acids. With 3 bases removed from V and 2 bases from J, the gap between germline ends came to 13 bases. The germline V gene has CDR1 MDHEN and CDR2 SYDVKM. CDR3 amino acids: CASSFPGGGNYGYTF. CDR3 DNA: TGTGCCAGCAGTTTCCCCGGGGGGGGGAACTATGGCTACACCTTC.

This clone was seen a few times. The chain is built from TRBV5-6 and TRBJ2-1; 14 positions agree with TRBD2. The CDR3 runs to 15 residues. V was clipped by 0 bases and J by 7 bases; unmatched bases: 0. Germline assignment: CDR1 SGHDT and CDR2 YYEEEE. The chain's CDR3 is CASSLGLAGGNEQFF. The CDR3 DNA sequence: TGTGCCAGCAGCTTGGGACTAGCGGGAGGGAATGAGCAGTTCTTC.